Included here is one TCR beta chain sequence, with context. The antigen is undetermined. Profiling relied on immunoSEQ multiplex PCR, and the TCRdb table lists in-frame clones only, not all of them. The sample contains tens of thousands of clones, around 84% of which appear only once. This entry belongs to a study of T cell responses to AZD1222 COVID-19 vaccine. Study-wide results and caveats: Among the donors, most were white British and more were female, and clonal diversity was possibly underestimated. Spike-specific TCR depth and breadth grew after two AZD1222 doses.

Deletions cut 8 bases from V and 3 bases from J, with 7 bases between. The CDR3 spans 11 residues. Looked up from germline, CDR1 is KGHSH and CDR2 is LQKENI. Sequenced material: peripheral blood, taken on day 0 of AZD1222 vaccination. The source of this sequence is an adult in good health. V usage is TRBV18 and J usage is TRBJ2-5, with D unresolved. The CDR3 is CASTDKETQYF. For the CDR3, the DNA is TGTGCCAGCACCGATAAAGAGACCCAGTACTTC. The full variable domain, its missing parts supplied by reference TRBV18 and TRBJ2-5, is NAGVMQNPRHLVRRRGQEARLRCSPMKGHSHVYWYRQLPEEGLKFMVYLQKENIIDESGMPKERFSAEFPKEGPSILRIQQVVRGDSAAYFCASTDKETQYFGPGTRLLVL.